Described below is a single TCR beta chain sequence and its context. The data are from a study of blood T cell repertoires in COVID-19. Study-wide background: Samples of COVID-19 (acute and convalescent) were obtained from the United States, Italy and Spain.

The germline gives CDR1 SGHVS, CDR2 FQNEAQ. V shed 4 bases and J shed 4 bases, with 16 bases lying between them. The CDR3 loop spans 15 amino acids. Generated by immunoSEQ multiplex PCR, the TCRdb table keeps only in-frame clones and is missing some. Seen here are roughly 100,000 clones, 88% observed once, and the top ten hold less than 4%. The specimen sequenced was peripheral blood. The sequence derives from a human donor in a cohort sampled during active COVID-19. The gene calls are TRBV7-8 and TRBJ1-1; D is possibly TRBD1 (5 bases). As DNA, the CDR3 is TGTGCCAGCAGCTCGAGGCGTTTCGGGGGCACTGAAGCTTTCTTT. Translation gives CASSSRRFGGTEAFF.